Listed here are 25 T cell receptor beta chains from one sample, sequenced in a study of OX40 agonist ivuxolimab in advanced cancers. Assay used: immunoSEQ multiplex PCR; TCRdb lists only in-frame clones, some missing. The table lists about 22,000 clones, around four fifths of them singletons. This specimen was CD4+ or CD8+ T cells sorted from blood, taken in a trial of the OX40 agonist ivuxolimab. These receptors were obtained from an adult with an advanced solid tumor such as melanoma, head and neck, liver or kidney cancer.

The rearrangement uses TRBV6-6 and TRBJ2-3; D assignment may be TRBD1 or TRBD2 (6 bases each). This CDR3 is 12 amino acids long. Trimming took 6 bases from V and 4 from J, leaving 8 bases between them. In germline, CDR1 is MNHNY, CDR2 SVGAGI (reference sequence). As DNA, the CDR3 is TGTGCCAGCAGGGGGGGCCCAGATACGCAGTATTTT. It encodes CASRGGPDTQYF.

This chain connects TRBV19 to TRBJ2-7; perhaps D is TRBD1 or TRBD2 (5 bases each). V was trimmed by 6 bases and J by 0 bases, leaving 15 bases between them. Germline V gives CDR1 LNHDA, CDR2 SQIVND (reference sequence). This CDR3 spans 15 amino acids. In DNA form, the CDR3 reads TGTGCCAGTAGCCCCGGGACGCTGAGCTCCTACGAGCAGTACTTC. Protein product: CASSPGTLSSYEQYF.

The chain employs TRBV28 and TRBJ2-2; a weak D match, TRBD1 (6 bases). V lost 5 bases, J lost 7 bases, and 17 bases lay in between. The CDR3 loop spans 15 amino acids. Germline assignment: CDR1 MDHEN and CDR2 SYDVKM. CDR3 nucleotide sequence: TGTGCCAGCAGTCCCTCAGGGGCGGTCAACGGGGAGCTGTTTTTT. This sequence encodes CASSPSGAVNGELFF.

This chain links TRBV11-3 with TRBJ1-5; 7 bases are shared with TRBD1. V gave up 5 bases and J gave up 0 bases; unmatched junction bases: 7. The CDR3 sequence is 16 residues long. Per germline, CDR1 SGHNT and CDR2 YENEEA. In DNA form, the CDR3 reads TGTGCCAGCAGCCTGCAACAGGGGAATAGCAATCAGCCCCAGCATTTT. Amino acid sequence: CASSLQQGNSNQPQHF.

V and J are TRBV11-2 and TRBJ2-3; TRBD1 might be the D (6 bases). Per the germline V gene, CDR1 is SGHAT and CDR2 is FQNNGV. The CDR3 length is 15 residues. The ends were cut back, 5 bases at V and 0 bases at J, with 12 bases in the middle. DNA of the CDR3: TGTGCCAGCAGCCTCGGGACATCTAGCACAGATACGCAGTATTTT. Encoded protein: CASSLGTSSTDTQYF. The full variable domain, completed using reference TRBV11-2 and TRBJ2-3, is EAGVAQSPRYKIIEKRQSVAFWCNPISGHATLYWYQQILGQGPKLLIQFQNNGVVDDSQLPKDRFSAERLKGVDSTLKIQPAKLEDSAVYLCASSLGTSSTDTQYFGPGTRLTVL.

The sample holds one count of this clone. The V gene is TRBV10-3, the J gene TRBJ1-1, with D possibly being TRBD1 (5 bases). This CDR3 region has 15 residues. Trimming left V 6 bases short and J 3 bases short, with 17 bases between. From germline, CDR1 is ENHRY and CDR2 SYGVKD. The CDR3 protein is CAIRMGGVGDTEAFF. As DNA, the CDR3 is TGTGCCATCAGGATGGGGGGAGTGGGGGACACTGAAGCTTTCTTT.

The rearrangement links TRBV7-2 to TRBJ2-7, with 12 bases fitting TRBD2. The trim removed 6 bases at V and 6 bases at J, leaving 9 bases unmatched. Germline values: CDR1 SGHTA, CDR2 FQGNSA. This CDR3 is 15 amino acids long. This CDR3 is CASRRLAGEIGEQYF. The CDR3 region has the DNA TGTGCCAGCAGGCGACTAGCGGGGGAGATAGGCGAGCAGTACTTC.

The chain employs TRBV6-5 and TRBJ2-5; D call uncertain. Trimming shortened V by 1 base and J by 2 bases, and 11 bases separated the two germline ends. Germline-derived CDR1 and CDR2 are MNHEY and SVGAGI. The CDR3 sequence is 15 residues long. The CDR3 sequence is CASSYWEQKQETQYF. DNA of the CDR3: TGTGCCAGCAGTTACTGGGAACAGAAACAAGAGACCCAGTACTTC.

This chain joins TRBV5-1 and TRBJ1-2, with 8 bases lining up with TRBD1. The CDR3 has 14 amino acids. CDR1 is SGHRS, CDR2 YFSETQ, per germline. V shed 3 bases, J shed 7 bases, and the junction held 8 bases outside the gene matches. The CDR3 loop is CASSYSQGTGGYTF. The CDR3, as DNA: TGCGCCAGCAGCTACTCACAGGGGACAGGTGGCTACACCTTC.

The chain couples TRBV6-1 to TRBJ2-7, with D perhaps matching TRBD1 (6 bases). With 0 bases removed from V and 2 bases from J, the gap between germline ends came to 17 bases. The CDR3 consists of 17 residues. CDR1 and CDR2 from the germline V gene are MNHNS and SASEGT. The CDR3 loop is CASSEAVWGRVAYEQYF. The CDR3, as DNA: TGTGCCAGCAGTGAAGCAGTCTGGGGGCGCGTCGCCTACGAGCAGTACTTC.

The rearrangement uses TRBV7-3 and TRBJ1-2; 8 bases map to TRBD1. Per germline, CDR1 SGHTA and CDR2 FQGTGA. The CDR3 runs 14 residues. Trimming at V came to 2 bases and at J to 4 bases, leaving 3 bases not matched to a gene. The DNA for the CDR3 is TGTGCCAGCAGCTTAGGGACAGGCGGCTATGGCTACACCTTC. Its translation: CASSLGTGGYGYTF.

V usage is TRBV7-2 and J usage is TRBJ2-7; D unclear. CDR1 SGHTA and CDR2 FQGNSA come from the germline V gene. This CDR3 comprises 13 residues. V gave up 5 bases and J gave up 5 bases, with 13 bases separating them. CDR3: CASSQVGVNEQYF. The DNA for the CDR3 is TGTGCCAGCAGCCAAGTCGGCGTCAACGAGCAGTACTTC.

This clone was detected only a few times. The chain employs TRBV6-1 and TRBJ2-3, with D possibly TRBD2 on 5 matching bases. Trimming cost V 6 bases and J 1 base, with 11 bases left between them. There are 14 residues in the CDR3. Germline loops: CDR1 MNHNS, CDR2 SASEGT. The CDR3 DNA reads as TGTGCCAGCAGCCTCGGGAAGGGCACAGATACGCAGTATTTT. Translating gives CASSLGKGTDTQYF.

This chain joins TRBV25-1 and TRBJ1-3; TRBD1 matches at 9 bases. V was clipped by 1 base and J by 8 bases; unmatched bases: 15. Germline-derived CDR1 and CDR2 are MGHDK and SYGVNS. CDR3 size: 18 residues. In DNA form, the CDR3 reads TGTGCCAGCAGTGAATCGGAGAGGACAGGGGATGGTGCGGACACCATATATTTT. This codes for CASSESERTGDGADTIYF.

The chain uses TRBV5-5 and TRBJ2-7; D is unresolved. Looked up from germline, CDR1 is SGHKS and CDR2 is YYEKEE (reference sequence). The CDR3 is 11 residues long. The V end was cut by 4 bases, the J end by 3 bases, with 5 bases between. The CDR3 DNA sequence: TGTGCCAGCAGCACAGACTACGAGCAGTACTTC. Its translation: CASSTDYEQYF.

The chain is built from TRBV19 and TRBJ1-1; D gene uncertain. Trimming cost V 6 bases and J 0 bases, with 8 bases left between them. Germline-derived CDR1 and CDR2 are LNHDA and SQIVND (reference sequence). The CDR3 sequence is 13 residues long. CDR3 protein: CASRGALNTEAFF. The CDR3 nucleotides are TGTGCCAGTAGGGGAGCGTTGAACACTGAAGCTTTCTTT.

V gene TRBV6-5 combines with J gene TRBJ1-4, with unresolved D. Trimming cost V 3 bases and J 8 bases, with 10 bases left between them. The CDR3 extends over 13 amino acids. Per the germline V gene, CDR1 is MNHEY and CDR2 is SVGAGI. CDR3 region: CASSYYGGEKLFF. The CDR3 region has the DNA TGTGCCAGCAGTTATTACGGAGGGGAAAAACTGTTTTTT.

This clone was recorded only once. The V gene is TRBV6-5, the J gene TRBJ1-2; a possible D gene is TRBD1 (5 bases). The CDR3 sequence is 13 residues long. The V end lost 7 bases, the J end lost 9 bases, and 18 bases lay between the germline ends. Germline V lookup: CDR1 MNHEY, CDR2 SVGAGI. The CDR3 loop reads CASTEGIGFSYTF. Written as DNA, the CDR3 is TGTGCCAGCACGGAGGGGATCGGGTTTAGCTACACCTTC.

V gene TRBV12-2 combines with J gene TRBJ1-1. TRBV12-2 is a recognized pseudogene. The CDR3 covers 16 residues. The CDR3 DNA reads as TGTGCAAGTCGCTTAAATGTCGGGGGGAAAAACACTGAAGCTTTCTTT. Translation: CASRLNVGGKNTEAFF.

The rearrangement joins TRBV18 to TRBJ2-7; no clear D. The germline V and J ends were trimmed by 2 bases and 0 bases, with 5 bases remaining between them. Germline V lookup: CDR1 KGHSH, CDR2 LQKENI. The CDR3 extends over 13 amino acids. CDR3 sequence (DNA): TGTGCCAGCTCACCATCGAGCTCCTACGAGCAGTACTTC. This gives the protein CASSPSSSYEQYF. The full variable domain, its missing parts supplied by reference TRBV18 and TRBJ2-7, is NAGVMQNPRHLVRRRGQEARLRCSPMKGHSHVYWYRQLPEEGLKFMVYLQKENIIDESGMPKERFSAEFPKEGPSILRIQQVVRGDSAAYFCASSPSSSYEQYFGPGTRLTVT.

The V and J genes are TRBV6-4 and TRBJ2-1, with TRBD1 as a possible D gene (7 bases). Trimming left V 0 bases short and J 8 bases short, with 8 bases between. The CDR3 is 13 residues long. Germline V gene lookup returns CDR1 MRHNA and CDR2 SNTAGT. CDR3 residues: CASSDSRGDEQFF. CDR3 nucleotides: TGTGCCAGCAGTGACTCCAGGGGGGATGAGCAGTTCTTC.

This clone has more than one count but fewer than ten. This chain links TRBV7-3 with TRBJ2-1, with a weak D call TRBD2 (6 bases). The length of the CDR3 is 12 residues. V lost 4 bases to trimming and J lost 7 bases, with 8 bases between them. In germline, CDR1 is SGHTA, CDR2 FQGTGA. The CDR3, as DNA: TGTGCCAGCAGCTCCGCGGGGAATGAGCAGTTCTTC. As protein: CASSSAGNEQFF.

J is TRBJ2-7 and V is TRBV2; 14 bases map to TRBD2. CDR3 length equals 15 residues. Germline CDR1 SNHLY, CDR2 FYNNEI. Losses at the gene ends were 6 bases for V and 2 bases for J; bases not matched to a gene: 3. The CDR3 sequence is CASSPTSGGAYEQYF. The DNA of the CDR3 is TGTGCCAGCAGCCCGACTAGCGGGGGGGCCTACGAGCAGTACTTC.

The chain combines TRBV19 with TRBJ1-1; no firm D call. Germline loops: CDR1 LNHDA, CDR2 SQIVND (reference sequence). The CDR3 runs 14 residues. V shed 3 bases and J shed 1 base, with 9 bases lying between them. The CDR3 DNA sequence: TGTGCCAGTAGTATTAACCTCAGGAACACTGAAGCTTTCTTT. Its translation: CASSINLRNTEAFF.

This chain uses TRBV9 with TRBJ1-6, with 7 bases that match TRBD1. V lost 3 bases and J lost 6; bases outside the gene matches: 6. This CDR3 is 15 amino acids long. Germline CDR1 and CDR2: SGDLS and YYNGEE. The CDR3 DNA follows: TGTGCCAGCAGCGGAGGGACAGCGTTTAATTCACCCCTCCACTTT. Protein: CASSGGTAFNSPLHF.